This TCR beta chain appears in the sequencing data of a study of cytomegalovirus exposure and HLA in healthy donors. The PCR had 60 Vbeta and 13 Jbeta primers. Method: immunoSEQ multiplex PCR; TCRdb's copy keeps in-frame clones and lacks some. The repertoire holds fewer than 200,000 clones, with 75% to 90% as singletons. This CDR3 contains 12 residues. CDR1 and CDR2 (germline): SGDLS, YYNGEE. Deletions cut 4 bases from V and 4 bases from J, with 7 bases between. The TCR originated in a man aged 25-40 years in good health and CMV-seronegative. This chain uses TRBV9 with TRBJ2-3; D gene uncertain. Source material: PBMCs. The CDR3 reads CASSSYADTQYF. Here the CDR3 DNA reads TGTGCCAGCAGCTCCTATGCAGATACGCAGTATTTT.